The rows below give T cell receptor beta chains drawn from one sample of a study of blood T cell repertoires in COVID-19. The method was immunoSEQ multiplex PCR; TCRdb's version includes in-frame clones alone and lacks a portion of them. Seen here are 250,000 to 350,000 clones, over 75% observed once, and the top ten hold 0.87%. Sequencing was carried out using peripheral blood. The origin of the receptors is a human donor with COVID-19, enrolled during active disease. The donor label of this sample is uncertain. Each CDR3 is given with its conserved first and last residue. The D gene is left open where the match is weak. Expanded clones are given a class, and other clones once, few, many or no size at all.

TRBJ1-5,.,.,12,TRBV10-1,TGCGCCAGCAGTGAGTCCGATCAGCCCCAGCATTTT,CASSESDQPQHF
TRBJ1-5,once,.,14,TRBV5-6,TGTGCCAGCAGCCTCGGACAGAGCAATCAGCCCCAGCATTTT,CASSLGQSNQPQHF
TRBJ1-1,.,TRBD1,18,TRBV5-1,TGCGCCAGCAGCTTATATTCGGACAGGACTAAACTAAACACTGAAGCTTTCTTT,CASSLYSDRTKLNTEAFF
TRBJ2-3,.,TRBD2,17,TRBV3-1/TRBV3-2,TGTGCCAGCAGCCAAGCCCCCTTCGGGGAGGGGACAGATACGCAGTATTTT,CASSQAPFGEGTDTQYF
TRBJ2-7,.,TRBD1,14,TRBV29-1,TGCAGCGTCCGCCGGGGACAGGGGGCAGGTGAGCAGTACTTC,CSVRRGQGAGEQYF
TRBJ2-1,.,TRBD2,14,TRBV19,TGTGCCAGTAGTATCCTAGCGGCCTACAATGAGCAGTTCTTC,CASSILAAYNEQFF
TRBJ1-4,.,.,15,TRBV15,TGTGCCACCAGCACCCTGGGGGGGGCTAATGAAAAACTGTTTTTT,CATSTLGGANEKLFF
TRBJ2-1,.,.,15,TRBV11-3,TGTGCCAGCAGCTTACTTAGGGGATCAGGCAATGAGCAGTTCTTC,CASSLLRGSGNEQFF
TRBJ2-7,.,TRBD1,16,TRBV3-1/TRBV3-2,TGTGCCAGCAGCCAAGAAATCCGACAGGGGCGGTACGAGCAGTACTTC,CASSQEIRQGRYEQYF
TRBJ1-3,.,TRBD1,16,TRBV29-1,TGCAGCGTTTTACCGGGACAGGGGGACGGAGGAAACACCATATATTTT,CSVLPGQGDGGNTIYF
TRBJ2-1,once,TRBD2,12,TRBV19,TGTGCCAGTAGTACTAGCGGGAGATCAGAGTTCTTC,CASSTSGRSEFF
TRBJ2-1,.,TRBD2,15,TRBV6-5,TGTGCCACCACCTCACTAGCGGGAGGGGCAAGTGAGCAGTTCTTC,CATTSLAGGASEQFF
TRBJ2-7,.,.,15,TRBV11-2,TGTGCCAGCAGCCTAGAAGTCACGGGGGTCTACGAGCAGTACTTC,CASSLEVTGVYEQYF
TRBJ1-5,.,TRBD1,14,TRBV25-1,TGTGCCAGCAGTGCCGACAGGGGTGATCAGCCCCAGCATTTT,CASSADRGDQPQHF
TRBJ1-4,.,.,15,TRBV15,TGTGCCACCAGCAGAAACGGTCACCGGGTTGAAAAACTGTTTTTT,CATSRNGHRVEKLFF
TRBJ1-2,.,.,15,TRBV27,TGTGCCAGCAGTCCCCCCCCCAGGCTTAACTATGGCTACACCTTC,CASSPPPRLNYGYTF
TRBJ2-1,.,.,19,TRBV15,TGTGCCACCAGCGGCCGGGGTGCCGAGCGGGTCATTCCCTACAATGAGCAGTTCTTC,CATSGRGAERVIPYNEQFF
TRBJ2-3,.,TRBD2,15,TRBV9,TGTGCCAGCAGCCTAACTAGCGGGGTCCGGGATACGCAGTATTTT,CASSLTSGVRDTQYF
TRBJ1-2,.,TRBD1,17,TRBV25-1,TGTGCCAGCAGTGAATATGGAGACAGGGGGTCTAACTATGGCTACACCTTC,CASSEYGDRGSNYGYTF
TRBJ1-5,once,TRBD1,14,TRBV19,TGTGCCAGTATACGGACAGGTAGCAATCAGCCCCAGCATTTT,CASIRTGSNQPQHF
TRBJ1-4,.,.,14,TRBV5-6,TGTGCCAGCAGCTTCCTTCGGTTCGATGAAAAACTGTTTTTT,CASSFLRFDEKLFF
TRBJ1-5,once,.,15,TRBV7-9,TGTGCCAGCAGCTTAGGGGTGGGAGTCAATCAGCCCCAGCATTTT,CASSLGVGVNQPQHF
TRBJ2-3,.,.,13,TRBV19,TGTGCCAGTAGCTCCGAGGTTGGGAGTACGCAGTATTTT,CASSSEVGSTQYF
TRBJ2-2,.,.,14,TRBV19,TGTGCCAGTAACCCTGGACTTAACACCGGGGAGCTGTTTTTT,CASNPGLNTGELFF
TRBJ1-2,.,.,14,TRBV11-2,TGTGCCAGCAGCCTCGGTCTTTTTAACTATGGCTACACCTTC,CASSLGLFNYGYTF
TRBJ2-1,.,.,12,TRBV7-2,TGTGCCAGCAGGCGGGATTCCAATGAGCAGTTCTTC,CASRRDSNEQFF
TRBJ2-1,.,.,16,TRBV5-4,TGTGCCAGCAGCTTAGAAAACAGGGGGGGCAGCAATGAGCAGTTCTTC,CASSLENRGGSNEQFF
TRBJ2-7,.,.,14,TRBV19,TGTGCCAGTAGTATAGGGCGGAACTCCTACGAGCAGTACTTC,CASSIGRNSYEQYF
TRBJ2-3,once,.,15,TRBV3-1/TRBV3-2,TGTGCCAGCAGCCCAGCGGCGGGAAGTACAGATACGCAGTATTTT,CASSPAAGSTDTQYF
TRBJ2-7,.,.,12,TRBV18,TGTGCCAGCTCACCTTACTCGGACGAGCAGTACTTC,CASSPYSDEQYF
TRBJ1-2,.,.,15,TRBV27,TGTGCCAGCAGCCTGATGGGAGGACCATCCTATGGCTACACCTTC,CASSLMGGPSYGYTF
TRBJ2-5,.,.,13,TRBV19,TGTGCCAGCAGAGACAGGTCTCGACAGACCCAGTACTTC,CASRDRSRQTQYF
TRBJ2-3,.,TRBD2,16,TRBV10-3,TGTGCCATCAGTGAGGGTAGCGGGGGAGTTACAGATACGCAGTATTTT,CAISEGSGGVTDTQYF
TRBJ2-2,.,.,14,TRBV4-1,TGCGCCAGCAGCCGGGAGGGGGTAATCGGGGAGCTGTTTTTT,CASSREGVIGELFF
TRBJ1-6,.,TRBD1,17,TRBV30,TGTGCCGGAAATTCCGGGACAGGGGGTGATTATAATTCACCCCTCCACTTT,CAGNSGTGGDYNSPLHF
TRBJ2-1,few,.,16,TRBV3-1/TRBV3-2,TGTGCCAGCAGCCAAAGTTTGGGACAAAAATACAATGAGCAGTTCTTC,CASSQSLGQKYNEQFF
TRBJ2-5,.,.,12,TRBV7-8,TGTGCCAGCAGCTTAGTCTACGAGACCCAGTACTTC,CASSLVYETQYF
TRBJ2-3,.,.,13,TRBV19,TGTGCCACCGGGAAGGGTTTTAGGGATACGCAGTATTTT,CATGKGFRDTQYF
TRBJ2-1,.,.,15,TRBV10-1,TGCGCCAGCAGTGAAAGTAAGGGGGGGACCGGTGAGCAGTTCTTC,CASSESKGGTGEQFF
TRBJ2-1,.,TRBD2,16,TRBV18,TGTGCCAGCTCACCGCCTTTGACTAGCGGGGCCAATGAGCAGTTCTTC,CASSPPLTSGANEQFF
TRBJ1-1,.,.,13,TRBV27,TGTGCCAGCTATCGGTGGGAGAACGCTGAAGCTTTCTTT,CASYRWENAEAFF
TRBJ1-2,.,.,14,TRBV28,TGTGCCAGCAGTCCCCCTTCCCTTAACTATGGCTACACCTTC,CASSPPSLNYGYTF
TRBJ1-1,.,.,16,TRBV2,TGTGCCAGCAGTGAATATCCAGGGCTAATGAACACTGAAGCTTTCTTT,CASSEYPGLMNTEAFF
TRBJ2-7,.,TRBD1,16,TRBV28,TGTGCCAGTCAGCCACTGGACAGGCTCGAACCCTACGAGCAGTACTTC,CASQPLDRLEPYEQYF
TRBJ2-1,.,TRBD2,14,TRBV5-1,TGCGCCAGCAGCTCAGAGACTAGCGGAAATGAGCAGTTCTTC,CASSSETSGNEQFF
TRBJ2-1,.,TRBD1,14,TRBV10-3,TGTGCCATCACACCCGGGACAGGGGGCAATGAGCAGTTCTTC,CAITPGTGGNEQFF
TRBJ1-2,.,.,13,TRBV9,TGTGCCAGCAGCGTGCAGACAGGCTATGGCTACACCTTC,CASSVQTGYGYTF
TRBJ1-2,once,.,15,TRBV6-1,TGTGCCAGCAGTGAAGCCGGTACAGGGCGGTATGGCTACACCTTC,CASSEAGTGRYGYTF
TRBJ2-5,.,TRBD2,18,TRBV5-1,TGCGCCAGCAGCCCCTTGACTAGCGCCACCAACCTGGGGGAGACCCAGTACTTC,CASSPLTSATNLGETQYF
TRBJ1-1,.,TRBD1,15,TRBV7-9,TGTGCCAGCAGCTTAGCGGACAGGGCGAACACTGAAGCTTTCTTT,CASSLADRANTEAFF